This TCR beta chain was documented in a study of spatial heterogeneity in lung cancer. Time point indicated: sample taken at primary tumor resection. TCRs were sequenced from unsorted whole RNA of tumor, nontumor lung or PBMC. Samples were donated by 72 untreated early-stage non-small cell lung cancer patients. CDR1 is MDHEN and CDR2 is SYDVKM in the germline V gene. Trimming cost V 8 bases and J 5 bases, with 19 bases left between them. The CDR3 is made up of 15 amino acids. This clonotype was seen many times. From the 5' RACE reads, TCRdb called clonotypes with MiXCR, one entry per CDR3 protein. The sample includes 45,000 to 55,000 distinct CDR3 sequences, approximately 5% of them seen just once.

The V call is TRBV28, the J call TRBJ1-5, with D possibly TRBD1 on 5 matching bases. This sequence was found in a male donor with early-stage non-small cell lung cancer. The sequenced sample was PBMCs, obtained at surgery. CDR3 DNA sequence: TGTGCCAGCGCTGTACGCGACAGCGGATATCAGCCCCAGCATTTT. As protein: CASAVRDSGYQPQHF.